This T cell receptor beta chain was captured by sequencing in a study of CD8+CD57+ T cells in acquired aplastic anemia. Study background: Sorted CD4+ and CD8+ cells gave an average of roughly 3 ug of DNA. Sequencing produced an average of approximately 10 million reads per healthy donor for CD4+ cells. Regarding the study as a whole: Patients and controls were not found to differ significantly in CD8+ Simpson's diversity. There were roughly 28 CD8+ CDR3 sequences that occurred in both patients and controls.

There are many counts of this clonotype. Its antigen is currently unknown. This CDR3 spans 13 amino acids. Per germline, CDR1 SGHAT and CDR2 FQNNGV. V dropped 4 bases and J dropped 9 bases, with 16 bases sitting between them. CDR3 and TCR beta VDJ profiling relied on genomic DNA as the template. TCRdb reprocessed the reads via MiXCR and lists one record per CDR3 protein. The profile covers about 180,000 distinct CDR3 sequences, with less than 55% appearing a single time and about 2.9% taken by the ten largest. Sequencing was carried out using sorted CD4+, CD8+, or CD8+CD57+ T cells (not recorded which) from PBMCs. This TCR derives from a human donor in good health. The V and J genes are TRBV11-2 and TRBJ2-7; D is perhaps TRBD2 (6 bases). CDR3 DNA: TGTGCCAGCAGCTCTATCCGGGAGTATGGGCAGTACTTC. This codes for CASSSIREYGQYF.